The 27 T cell receptor beta chains listed next were all sequenced from one sample in a study of cytomegalovirus exposure and HLA in healthy donors. Vbeta (60) and Jbeta (13) primers were used in the PCR. Here immunoSEQ multiplex PCR was the method, and the copy in TCRdb shows in-frame clones only, minus some. The sample has around 190,000 clones; roughly 77% are singletons. Sequencing was done on a sample of PBMCs. The receptors come from a man in his forties in good health and CMV-seropositive.

J is TRBJ1-4 and V is TRBV29-1; 7 bases are shared with TRBD1. Germline trimming cut 5 bases from V and 3 bases from J; bases unmatched to any gene: 6. Germline CDR1 reads SQVTM; CDR2 reads ANQGSEA. The CDR3 length is 14 residues. The CDR3 loop is CSVRSGTANEKLFF. The CDR3 region has the DNA TGCAGCGTTCGATCCGGGACAGCTAATGAAAAACTGTTTTTT.

This chain's CDR3 is CASSEGGGWGRNTEAFF. The CDR3 region has the DNA TGTGCCAGCAGTGAAGGGGGGGGCTGGGGCAGGAACACTGAAGCTTTCTTT. This rearrangement joins TRBV2 to TRBJ1-1; D perhaps matches TRBD1 (6 bases). This CDR3 is 17 amino acids long. CDR1 is SNHLY, CDR2 FYNNEI, per germline. V gave up 1 base and J gave up 1 base, with 16 bases separating them.

The genes are TRBV7-8 and TRBJ2-5; D is uncertain. Trimming shortened V by 5 bases and J by 2 bases, and 9 bases separated the two germline ends. Germline V CDR1 and CDR2: SGHVS, FQNEAQ. The CDR3 is made up of 13 amino acids. The DNA for the CDR3 is TGTGCCAGCAGCCTCAGAGGACAAGAGACCCAGTACTTC. This encodes CASSLRGQETQYF.

This clone was seen more than once but under ten times. The genes are TRBV19 and TRBJ2-1; 8 bases fit TRBD2. The germline V gene has CDR1 LNHDA and CDR2 SQIVND (reference sequence). V shed 8 bases and J 4 bases; nucleotides not matched to a gene: 7. CDR3 length: 14 amino acids. The CDR3 reads CASAGRGRYNEQFF. The CDR3 DNA follows: TGTGCCAGTGCCGGGAGGGGACGATACAATGAGCAGTTCTTC.

This clone was observed once. The chain carries TRBV7-6 and TRBJ2-3; TRBD2 aligns across 10 bases. Germline V CDR1 and CDR2: SGHVS, FNYEAQ. V was pared by 0 bases and J by 0 bases, with 12 bases of the junction left unmatched. The CDR3 has 20 residues. This CDR3 is CASSLAKGGTSVSSTDTQYF. DNA of the CDR3: TGTGCCAGCAGCTTAGCGAAAGGAGGGACTAGCGTTAGTAGCACAGATACGCAGTATTTT.

This chain uses TRBV6-5 with TRBJ2-5, with 8 bases identical to TRBD1. There are 13 residues in the CDR3. V lost 5 bases and J lost 3; bases outside the gene matches: 2. The germline CDR1 and CDR2 sequences are MNHEY and SVGAGI. In DNA, the CDR3 is TGTGCCAGCAGTAAGACAGGGGAAGAGACCCAGTACTTC. It encodes CASSKTGEETQYF.

The chain employs TRBV19 and TRBJ1-1; tentative D call: TRBD1 (6 bases). The CDR3 spans 13 residues. Trimming removed 10 bases from V and 1 base from J, with 13 bases in between. CDR1 is LNHDA and CDR2 is SQIVND in the germline V gene (reference sequence). CDR3 DNA: TGTGCCACGAGGGACACCCCGAACACTGAAGCTTTCTTT. Protein product: CATRDTPNTEAFF.

V and J are TRBV7-7 and TRBJ2-5; a possible D gene is TRBD1 (6 bases). The V and J ends lost 1 base and 0 bases respectively, with 6 bases between them. Germline V CDR1 and CDR2: SSHAT, FNYEAQ (reference sequence). The CDR3 is 14 residues long. The CDR3 here is CASSLGQDQETQYF. The DNA for the CDR3 is TGTGCCAGCAGCTTAGGACAGGACCAAGAGACCCAGTACTTC.

The chain's CDR3 is CASSQEGTGALAYEQYF. In nucleotides, the CDR3 is TGCGCCAGCAGCCAAGAAGGGACAGGGGCCCTTGCCTACGAGCAGTACTTC. The rearrangement uses TRBV4-3 and TRBJ2-7, with 10 bases fitting TRBD1. J lost 2 bases, V lost 0 bases, and 7 bases had no gene match. CDR3 length: 17 amino acids. Germline V gene data show CDR1 as LGHNA and CDR2 as YSLEER.

The gene calls are TRBV28 and TRBJ1-4, with a tentative D call TRBD1 (6 bases). The length of the CDR3 is 13 residues. V lost 3 bases and J lost 6, with 8 bases in between. Germline V gene lookup returns CDR1 MDHEN and CDR2 SYDVKM. The DNA of the CDR3 is TGTGCCAGCAGTTTGGCAGGGGATGAAAAACTGTTTTTT. This translates into CASSLAGDEKLFF.

In nucleotides, the CDR3 is TGTGCCAGCAGCTCCCAGGGGAATGAGCAGTTCTTC. Its translation is CASSSQGNEQFF. This chain joins TRBV7-9 and TRBJ2-1; D is perhaps TRBD1 (6 bases). The V gene lost 4 bases and the J gene lost 7 bases, with 8 bases spanning the gap. Germline V gene data show CDR1 as SEHNR and CDR2 as FQNEAQ (reference sequence). The CDR3 length is 12 residues.

The chain recombines TRBV6-6 with TRBJ2-2; 13 bases match TRBD2. Losses at the gene ends were 6 bases for V and 7 bases for J; bases not matched to a gene: 2. The CDR3 has 14 amino acids. Germline-derived CDR1 and CDR2 are MNHNY and SVGAGI (reference sequence). DNA for the CDR3: TGTGCCAGCAGGGGACTAGCGGGGTTCGGGGAGCTGTTTTTT. It codes for CASRGLAGFGELFF.

The chain uses TRBV6-6 and TRBJ2-7; no reliable D call. From germline, CDR1 is MNHNY and CDR2 SVGAGI (reference sequence). The CDR3 contains 14 residues. V gave up 2 bases and J gave up 2 bases, with 10 bases separating them. The CDR3 DNA reads TGTGCCAGCAGTTACGCGGTCGGAGCCTACGAGCAGTACTTC. It encodes CASSYAVGAYEQYF.

Only one count was recorded for this clone. This rearrangement joins TRBV7-8 to TRBJ1-2, with 10 bases identical to TRBD1. The CDR3 loop spans 15 amino acids. Germline V gene data show CDR1 as SGHVS and CDR2 as FQNEAQ. Unmatched junction bases numbered 12, after V lost 6 bases and J lost 8 bases. The CDR3 loop is CASRPTGTGVKGYTF. CDR3 bases: TGTGCCAGCAGACCGACGGGGACAGGGGTGAAAGGCTACACCTTC.

The CDR3 region is CASSPAGQDYQPQHF. The CDR3 region has the DNA TGTGCCAGCTCACCTGCCGGACAGGACTATCAGCCCCAGCATTTT. The rearrangement uses TRBV18 and TRBJ1-5; 7 nucleotides match TRBD1. Germline V gene data show CDR1 as KGHSH and CDR2 as LQKENI. This CDR3 is 15 amino acids long. The V segment lost 3 bases and the J segment 5 bases; nucleotides outside the gene matches: 7.

The chain employs TRBV30 and TRBJ1-1; 9 nucleotides agree with TRBD1. The V segment lost 3 bases and the J segment 3 bases; nucleotides outside the gene matches: 8. Germline assignment: CDR1 GTSNPN and CDR2 SVGIG (reference sequence). The CDR3 extends over 15 amino acids. In DNA form, the CDR3 reads TGTGCCTGGAGGGAGGGACAGGGAGTAGACACTGAAGCTTTCTTT. This sequence encodes CAWREGQGVDTEAFF.

This rearrangement joins TRBV28 to TRBJ2-2; D gene uncertain. V shed 5 bases and J shed 1 base, with 5 bases lying between them. Per the germline V gene, CDR1 is MDHEN and CDR2 is SYDVKM. The length of the CDR3 is 13 residues. CDR3: CASSNLNTGELFF. In nucleotides, the CDR3 is TGTGCCAGCAGTAATCTGAACACCGGGGAGCTGTTTTTT.

This clone was seen only once. The rearrangement links TRBV23-1 to TRBJ2-5; the match to TRBD1 covers 7 bases. TRBV23-1 is an ORF for which the function is uncertain. This CDR3 is built from 15 residues. The ends lost 7 bases at V and 3 bases at J; junction bases unmatched: 11. CDR3 amino acids: CASIPGTAEKETQYF. The CDR3 DNA reads as TGCGCCAGCATCCCAGGGACAGCCGAAAAAGAGACCCAGTACTTC.

The chain joins TRBV5-5 to TRBJ2-1; TRBD2 agrees at 9 bases. CDR3 length: 15 residues. Per the germline V gene, CDR1 is SGHKS and CDR2 is YYEKEE (reference sequence). V was pared by 3 bases and J by 3 bases, with 4 bases of the junction left unmatched. CDR3 sequence reads: CASSSLAGNYNEQFF. Here the CDR3 DNA reads TGTGCCAGCAGCTCCCTAGCGGGGAACTACAATGAGCAGTTCTTC.

The chain employs TRBV7-8 and TRBJ2-5, with TRBD2 as a possible D gene (6 bases). Looked up from germline, CDR1 is SGHVS and CDR2 is FQNEAQ. The CDR3 is 16 residues long. Deletions cut 5 bases from V and 1 base from J, with 17 bases between. The CDR3: CASSATEAGLQETQYF. For the CDR3, the DNA is TGTGCCAGCAGCGCAACTGAAGCGGGCCTCCAAGAGACCCAGTACTTC.

This chain joins TRBV5-1 and TRBJ2-7; D might be TRBD2 (6 bases). The germline gives CDR1 SGHRS, CDR2 YFSETQ. The ends were cut back, 3 bases at V and 0 bases at J, with 16 bases in the middle. CDR3 length: 16 residues. For the CDR3, the DNA is TGCGCCAGCAGCTGGGACCCGGCGGGGCTCTCCTACGAGCAGTACTTC. This encodes CASSWDPAGLSYEQYF.

The V call is TRBV20-1, the J call TRBJ2-5; D is unresolved. Germline lookup yields CDR1 DFQATT and CDR2 SNEGSKA (reference sequence). Trimming removed 5 bases from V and 5 bases from J, with 9 bases in between. This CDR3 comprises 11 residues. The chain's CDR3 is CSAEPPETQYF. The CDR3 nucleotides read TGCAGTGCTGAGCCCCCCGAGACCCAGTACTTC.

The genes are TRBV6-6 and TRBJ2-3, with TRBD2 identical over 9 bases. The CDR3 runs to 14 residues. Germline loops: CDR1 MNHNY, CDR2 SVGAGI (reference sequence). J lost 2 bases, V lost 6 bases, and 3 bases had no gene match. CDR3 sequence (DNA): TGTGCCAGCAGGCGGGGGGGAACCACAGATACGCAGTATTTT. Amino acids: CASRRGGTTDTQYF.

This clone was picked up a small number of times. V and J are TRBV28 and TRBJ2-7, with D unresolved. Trimming took off 4 bases at V and 4 bases at J, with 20 bases between the two ends. The CDR3 covers 16 residues. Germline lookup yields CDR1 MDHEN and CDR2 SYDVKM. The CDR3 region is CASSSPAVGSPYEQYF. The CDR3 coding sequence is TGTGCCAGCAGTTCCCCCGCTGTCGGGTCCCCATACGAGCAGTACTTC.

The rearrangement links TRBV5-5 to TRBJ1-2, with 9 bases lining up with TRBD1. The length of the CDR3 is 13 residues. Germline V gene lookup returns CDR1 SGHKS and CDR2 YYEKEE (reference sequence). V lost 4 bases, J lost 4 bases, and 2 bases stayed unmatched. DNA for the CDR3: TGTGCCAGCAGCCAACAGGGGGCCTATGGCTACACCTTC. Protein sequence: CASSQQGAYGYTF.

The CDR3 DNA sequence: TGTGCCAGCAGTTTATACGACACAGAGAATTCACCCCTCCACTTT. This codes for CASSLYDTENSPLHF. The gene calls are TRBV27 and TRBJ1-6; no clear D gene. The CDR3 length is 15 residues. Trimming removed 1 base at V and 7 bases at J, with 11 bases between. Germline V gene data show CDR1 as MNHEY and CDR2 as SMNVEV (reference sequence).

V and J are TRBV5-1 and TRBJ2-7, with 11 bases identical to TRBD1. The trim removed 4 bases at V and 2 bases at J, leaving 5 bases unmatched. There are 15 residues in the CDR3. Germline V gives CDR1 SGHRS, CDR2 YFSETQ. CDR3: CASSPGQGVTYEQYF. CDR3 coding DNA: TGCGCCAGCAGCCCGGGACAGGGGGTGACCTACGAGCAGTACTTC.